Listed below are T cell receptor beta chains from one sample, sequenced in a study of blood T cell repertoires in COVID-19. The data were produced by immunoSEQ multiplex PCR, yet TCRdb's version contains in-frame clones alone and is incomplete. The sample contains 200,000 to 250,000 clones, over 75% of which appear only once. The specimen sequenced was peripheral blood. The source of these receptors is a man between 45 and 60 years old with acute or convalescent COVID-19. The CDR3 runs from the conserved cysteine through the conserved F or W. The D gene is left open where the match is weak. Clone sizes are given selectively: once, few, many, or a class where the clone is expanded.

cdr3_aa,cdr3_nt,j_call,d_call,clone_size,v_call
CASSSRDSKYRETQYF,TGTGCCAGCAGCTCACGGGACAGCAAATACCGAGAGACCCAGTACTTC,TRBJ2-5,TRBD1,.,TRBV7-9
CASSPGTSGGNEQYF,TGTGCCAGCAGCCCCGGGACTAGCGGGGGGAACGAGCAGTACTTC,TRBJ2-7,TRBD2,once,TRBV7-9
CASSQSGSRDNQPQHF,TGCGCCAGCAGTCAATCGGGGTCGAGGGACAATCAGCCCCAGCATTTT,TRBJ1-5,.,.,TRBV23-1
CASSPWDRAGEQYF,TGTGCCAGCAGCCCTTGGGACAGGGCCGGCGAGCAGTACTTC,TRBJ2-7,TRBD1,.,TRBV3-1/TRBV3-2
CASSPRTGAGSPLHF,TGTGCCAGCAGCCCACGGACAGGGGCGGGTTCACCCCTCCACTTT,TRBJ1-6,TRBD1,.,TRBV9
CASSLRAGQGAGTQYF,TGTGCCAGCAGCTTACGGGCGGGACAGGGGGCAGGCACCCAGTACTTC,TRBJ2-5,TRBD1,.,TRBV7-8
CASSAGGPYNEQFF,TGCGCCAGCAGCGCGGGGGGGCCCTACAATGAGCAGTTCTTC,TRBJ2-1,TRBD2,.,TRBV5-1
CASSPSLDRQGEKLFF,TGTGCCAGCAGCCCTTCCCTCGACAGGCAGGGTGAAAAACTGTTTTTT,TRBJ1-4,.,few,TRBV5-4
CASSFDLFPENTQYF,TGCGCCAGCAGCTTCGACCTGTTCCCGGAGAATACGCAGTATTTT,TRBJ2-3,.,once,TRBV5-1
CASIGTGDGGTEAFF,TGTGCCAGCATCGGGACAGGGGATGGGGGAACTGAAGCTTTCTTT,TRBJ1-1,TRBD1,.,TRBV6-6
CASSPPAGGGYEQYF,TGTGCCAGCTCACCACCGGCAGGGGGCGGGTACGAGCAGTACTTC,TRBJ2-7,TRBD1,.,TRBV18
CASSQQRTGTNYNSPLHF,TGCGCCAGCAGCCAACAACGGACAGGGACAAACTATAATTCACCCCTCCACTTT,TRBJ1-6,TRBD1,.,TRBV4-1
CASSRDRSYEQYF,TGTGCCAGCTCACGGGACAGATCCTACGAGCAGTACTTC,TRBJ2-7,TRBD1,.,TRBV18
CASSWTGVGEKLFF,TGCGCCAGCAGCTGGACAGGGGTCGGGGAAAAACTGTTTTTT,TRBJ1-4,TRBD1,.,TRBV5-1
CASSLRGALGNSPLHF,TGTGCCAGCAGCTTACGGGGGGCGCTCGGTAATTCACCCCTCCACTTT,TRBJ1-6,.,once,TRBV7-9
CASSPGQGGSGELFF,TGTGCCAGCAGTCCCGGACAGGGTGGGTCCGGGGAGCTGTTTTTT,TRBJ2-2,TRBD1,many,TRBV2
CASSLDPGQGNTGELFF,TGTGCCAGCAGCTTAGACCCGGGACAGGGGAACACCGGGGAGCTGTTTTTT,TRBJ2-2,TRBD1,.,TRBV11-2
CASSQGPGGTETQYF,TGCGCCAGCAGCCAAGGTCCAGGGGGCACGGAGACCCAGTACTTC,TRBJ2-5,TRBD1,.,TRBV4-1
CASRRGGAGELFF,TGTGCCAGCAGGAGAGGAGGGGCCGGGGAGCTGTTTTTT,TRBJ2-2,.,.,TRBV12-3/TRBV12-4
CASSVTGAPYNSPLHF,TGTGCCAGCAGTGTGACAGGGGCGCCCTATAATTCACCCCTCCACTTT,TRBJ1-6,TRBD1,.,TRBV6-6
CSASTRERSSYNSPLHF,TGCAGTGCTAGTACGCGGGAAAGGAGCTCCTATAATTCACCCCTCCACTTT,TRBJ1-6,.,.,TRBV20-1
CASSPGTVDYGYTF,TGTGCCAGCTCACCCGGGACAGTTGACTATGGCTACACCTTC,TRBJ1-2,TRBD1,.,TRBV18
CASRPNGEGYTF,TGCGCCAGCAGGCCAAACGGGGAAGGCTACACCTTC,TRBJ1-2,.,.,TRBV10-2
CASSGQGNIRNEQFF,TGTGCCAGCAGCGGACAGGGAAACATTAGGAATGAGCAGTTCTTC,TRBJ2-1,TRBD1,once,TRBV7-9
CASSIESSRQGTIYF,TGTGCCAGTAGTATAGAGTCTTCCCGACAAGGCACCATATATTTT,TRBJ1-3,.,.,TRBV19
CASSVQGGLTDTQYF,TGTGCCAGCAGTGTACAGGGTGGGTTGACAGATACGCAGTATTTT,TRBJ2-3,.,.,TRBV2
CASRYGQMNTEAFF,TGTGCCAGCAGATACGGACAGATGAACACTGAAGCTTTCTTT,TRBJ1-1,.,.,TRBV6-5
CASSQGSTSGVYNEQFF,TGTGCCAGCAGCCAAGGGTCCACTAGCGGGGTCTACAATGAGCAGTTCTTC,TRBJ2-1,TRBD2,.,TRBV3-1/TRBV3-2
CASRFGGEDGDYEQYF,TGTGCAAGTCGCTTCGGTGGAGAGGACGGGGACTACGAGCAGTACTTC,TRBJ2-7,.,.,TRBV12-2
CASSYTGQGAGYTF,TGTGCCAGCAGTTACACCGGACAGGGGGCTGGCTACACCTTC,TRBJ1-2,TRBD1,few,TRBV6-5
CASSLTGEGETQYF,TGCGCCAGCAGCTTGACAGGGGAAGGGGAGACCCAGTACTTC,TRBJ2-5,TRBD1,.,TRBV5-1
CASSYGGGGVPYEQYF,TGTGCCAGCAGTTACGGGGGTGGCGGGGTCCCCTACGAGCAGTACTTC,TRBJ2-7,.,.,TRBV6-5
CAIGATFVSTRDSGNTIYF,TGTGCCATCGGGGCGACATTTGTGAGCACCAGAGACTCTGGAAACACCATATATTTT,TRBJ1-3,.,once,TRBV10-3
CASSIWGQGYEQYF,TGTGCCAGTAGTATATGGGGACAGGGGTACGAGCAGTACTTC,TRBJ2-7,TRBD1,once,TRBV19
CASSDDRVSHGYTF,TGTGCCAGCAGCGACGACAGGGTTTCGCATGGCTACACCTTC,TRBJ1-2,TRBD1,few,TRBV9
CASSPSGGEQYF,TGTGCCAGCAGTCCCTCAGGGGGCGAGCAGTACTTC,TRBJ2-7,TRBD1,.,TRBV6-5
CASSPPGARYGELFF,TGTGCCAGCAGCCCACCGGGAGCTAGATACGGGGAGCTGTTTTTT,TRBJ2-2,.,.,TRBV3-1/TRBV3-2
CSLDRGNTEAFF,TGCAGCCTTGACAGGGGAAACACTGAAGCTTTCTTT,TRBJ1-1,TRBD1,.,TRBV29-1
CASSYLAGGLNEQFF,TGTGCCAGCAGCTACCTAGCGGGGGGGCTCAATGAGCAGTTCTTC,TRBJ2-1,TRBD2,.,TRBV7-2
CASSLAGAGNTIYF,TGTGCCAGCAGCTTAGCAGGGGCTGGAAACACCATATATTTT,TRBJ1-3,.,.,TRBV7-9
CASSPSGEKLFF,TGTGCCAGCTCGCCTAGCGGAGAAAAACTGTTTTTT,TRBJ1-4,.,.,TRBV18
CSVERDRGPNQPQHF,TGCAGCGTTGAAAGGGACAGGGGGCCCAATCAGCCCCAGCATTTT,TRBJ1-5,TRBD1,.,TRBV29-1
CASSLILSGANVLTF,TGCGCCAGCAGCTTGATACTCTCTGGGGCCAACGTCCTGACTTTC,TRBJ2-6,.,.,TRBV5-1
CASSPGQSHEKLFF,TGTGCCAGCTCACCGGGACAGAGCCATGAAAAACTGTTTTTT,TRBJ1-4,TRBD1,few,TRBV18
CASSRGTSGIYEQYF,TGCGCCAGCAGCCGGGGGACTAGCGGGATATACGAGCAGTACTTC,TRBJ2-7,TRBD2,.,TRBV10-1
CASSPGQGGGPEAFF,TGTGCCAGCAGTCCGGGACAGGGAGGGGGCCCTGAAGCTTTCTTT,TRBJ1-1,TRBD1,.,TRBV6-2/TRBV6-3
CASSSTTPGTGANYGYTF,TGCGCCAGCAGCTCAACCACCCCCGGGACAGGAGCTAACTATGGCTACACCTTC,TRBJ1-2,TRBD1,.,TRBV5-1
CASSSNPSGVHEQYF,TGTGCCAGCAGCTCCAACCCCAGCGGGGTCCACGAGCAGTACTTC,TRBJ2-7,TRBD2,.,TRBV7-3
CASSLVGQLNEKLFF,TGCGCCAGCAGCTTGGTGGGACAGCTAAATGAAAAACTGTTTTTT,TRBJ1-4,TRBD1,.,TRBV5-1
CATSDASVTGELFF,TGTGCCACCAGTGATGCCAGCGTAACCGGGGAGCTGTTTTTT,TRBJ2-2,.,.,TRBV24-1
CASSKGQGAGSPLHF,TGTGCCAGCAGCAAAGGACAGGGGGCGGGTTCACCCCTCCACTTT,TRBJ1-6,TRBD1,.,TRBV13
CASSPTVRSGSPLHF,TGCGCCAGCAGCCCCACCGTCCGAAGCGGTTCACCCCTCCACTTT,TRBJ1-6,.,.,TRBV5-1
CASSPRQTRSSYNEQFF,TGTGCCAGCAGCCCGAGACAGACTCGTAGCTCCTACAATGAGCAGTTCTTC,TRBJ2-1,.,few,TRBV7-3
CASSLAQNYGYTF,TGCGCCAGCAGCTTGGCACAGAACTATGGCTACACCTTC,TRBJ1-2,.,.,TRBV5-1
CASRESYNSPLHF,TGTGCCAGCAGGGAGTCCTATAATTCACCCCTCCACTTT,TRBJ1-6,.,.,TRBV27